This T cell receptor (beta chain) was profiled in a study of early T cells in non-severe SARS-CoV-2 infection. Overall study context: With bulk RNA from unsorted whole blood as input, sequencing yielded unpaired chains.

Via MiXCR, TCRdb re-called the 5' RACE reads, giving one row per CDR3 protein. The sample yields about 110,000 distinct CDR3 sequences, about an eighth seen once. Study-wide results and caveats: Sequences matched to VDJdb favored anti-spike CD8 responses, while private and CD4 specificities were missed.

This clonotype was counted only a few times. The antigen remains unidentified. V was shortened by 8 bases and J by 0 bases, with 8 bases between the two germline ends. CDR1 is MNHNY and CDR2 is SVGAGI in the germline V gene (reference sequence). The CDR3 runs to 13 residues. The chain carries TRBV6-6 and TRBJ2-1; no firm D call. The source is an adult who was a healthcare worker with PCR-confirmed SARS-CoV-2 infection or an uninfected control (not recorded which). Sequencing was carried out using whole blood. The CDR3, as DNA: TGTGCCAGCGGACGAGGCTCCTACAATGAGCAGTTCTTC. This translates into CASGRGSYNEQFF.